This TCR beta chain is drawn from a study of T-cell reconstitution after alpha-beta-depleted transplantation in children. TCRbeta library construction was performed incorporating unique molecular identifiers. In TCRdb, the PCR reads were re-called with MiXCR into one record per CDR3 protein. The sample has 90,000 to 100,000 distinct CDR3 sequences; 23% are singletons. Regarding the study as a whole: Most T-cell counts and diversity one year after the transplant came from T cells that were newly produced. Day-60 TCRbeta diversity that was high in some patients was derived from surviving recipient T cells and thymic progenitors. Reportedly, roughly two months post-transplant, alpha-beta T cells arose from several hundred expanded graft clones.

This clonotype has more than one count but fewer than ten. The target antigen is unknown. Trimming left V 0 bases short and J 5 bases short, with 17 bases between. This CDR3 spans 15 amino acids. Germline V gene sequence: CDR1 DFQATT, CDR2 SNEGSKA (reference sequence). V gene TRBV20-1 combines with J gene TRBJ2-7; D is ambiguous. Here the sequenced sample was PBMCs, taken before TCRalphabeta/CD19-depleted stem cell transplant. This TCR was recovered from a boy between 2 and 15 years old with acute lymphoblastic leukemia, due to receive a stem cell transplant. This chain's CDR3 is CSARDGQRNFDEQYF. Here the CDR3 DNA reads TGCAGTGCTAGAGATGGGCAGAGGAACTTCGACGAGCAGTACTTC.